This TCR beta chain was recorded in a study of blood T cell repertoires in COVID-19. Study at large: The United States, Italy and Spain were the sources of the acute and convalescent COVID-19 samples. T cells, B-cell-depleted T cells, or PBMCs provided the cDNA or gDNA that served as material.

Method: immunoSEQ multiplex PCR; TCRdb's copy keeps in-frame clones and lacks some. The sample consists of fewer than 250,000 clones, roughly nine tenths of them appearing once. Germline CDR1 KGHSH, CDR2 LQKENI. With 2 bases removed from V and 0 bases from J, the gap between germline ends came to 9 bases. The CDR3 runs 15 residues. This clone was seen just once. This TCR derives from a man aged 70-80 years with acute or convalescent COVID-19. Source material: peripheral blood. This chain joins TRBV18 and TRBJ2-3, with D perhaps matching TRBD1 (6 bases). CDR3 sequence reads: CASSPITGSTDTQYF. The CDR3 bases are TGTGCCAGCTCACCAATCACAGGGAGCACAGATACGCAGTATTTT.